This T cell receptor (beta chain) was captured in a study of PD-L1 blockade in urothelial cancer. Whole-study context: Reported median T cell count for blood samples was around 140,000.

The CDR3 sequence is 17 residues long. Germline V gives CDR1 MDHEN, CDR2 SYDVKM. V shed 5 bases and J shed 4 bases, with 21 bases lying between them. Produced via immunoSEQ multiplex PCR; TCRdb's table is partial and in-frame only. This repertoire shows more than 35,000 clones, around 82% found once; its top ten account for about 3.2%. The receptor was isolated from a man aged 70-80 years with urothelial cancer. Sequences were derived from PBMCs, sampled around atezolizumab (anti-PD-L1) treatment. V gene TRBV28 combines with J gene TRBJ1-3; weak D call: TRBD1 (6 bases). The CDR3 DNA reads TGTGCCAGCAGTCCCCAGGGGACCTGGGGGTTCGGAAACACCATATATTTT. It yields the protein CASSPQGTWGFGNTIYF.